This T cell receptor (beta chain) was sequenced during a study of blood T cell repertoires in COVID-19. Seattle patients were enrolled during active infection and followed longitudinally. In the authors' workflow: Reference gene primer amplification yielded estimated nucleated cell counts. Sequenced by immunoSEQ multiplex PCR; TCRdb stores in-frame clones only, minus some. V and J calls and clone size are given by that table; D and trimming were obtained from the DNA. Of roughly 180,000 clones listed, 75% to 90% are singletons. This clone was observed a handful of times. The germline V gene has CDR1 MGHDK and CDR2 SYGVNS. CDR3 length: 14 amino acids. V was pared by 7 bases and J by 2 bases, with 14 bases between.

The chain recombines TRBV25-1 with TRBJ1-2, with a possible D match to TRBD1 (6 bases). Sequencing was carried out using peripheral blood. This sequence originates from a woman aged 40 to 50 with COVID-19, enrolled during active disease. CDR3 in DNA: TGTGCCAGCAAGGGAGCAGGGGCCAACTATGGCTACACCTTC. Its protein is CASKGAGANYGYTF.